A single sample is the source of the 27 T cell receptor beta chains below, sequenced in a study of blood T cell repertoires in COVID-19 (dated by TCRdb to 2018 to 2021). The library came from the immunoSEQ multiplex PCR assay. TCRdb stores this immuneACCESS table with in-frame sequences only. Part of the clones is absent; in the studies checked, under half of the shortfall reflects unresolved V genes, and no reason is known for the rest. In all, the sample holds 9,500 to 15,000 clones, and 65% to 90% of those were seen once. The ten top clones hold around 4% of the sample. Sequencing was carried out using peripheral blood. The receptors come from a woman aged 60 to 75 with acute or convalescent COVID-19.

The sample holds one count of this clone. CDR3 bases: TGTGCCAGCAGCCCATGGCCTGAGGCTGAAGCTTTCTTT. Residues: CASSPWPEAEAFF. The chain carries TRBV12-3 or TRBV12-4 and TRBJ1-1, with unresolved D. The CDR3 covers 13 residues. Trimming removed 6 bases from V and 6 bases from J, with 14 bases in between.

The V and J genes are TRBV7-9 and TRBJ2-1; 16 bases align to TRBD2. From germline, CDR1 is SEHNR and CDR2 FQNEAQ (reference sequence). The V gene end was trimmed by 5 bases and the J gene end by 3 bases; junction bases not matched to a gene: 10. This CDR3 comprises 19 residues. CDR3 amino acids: CASSPPGTSGGAVYNEQFF. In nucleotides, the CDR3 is TGTGCCAGCAGCCCCCCCGGGACTAGCGGGGGGGCGGTCTACAATGAGCAGTTCTTC.

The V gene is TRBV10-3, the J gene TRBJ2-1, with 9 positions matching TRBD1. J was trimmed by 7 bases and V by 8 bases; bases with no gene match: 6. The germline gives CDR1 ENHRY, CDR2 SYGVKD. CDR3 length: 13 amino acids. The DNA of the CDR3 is TGTGCCATCCGGGACAGGGTGTCGAATGAGCAGTTCTTC. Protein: CAIRDRVSNEQFF.

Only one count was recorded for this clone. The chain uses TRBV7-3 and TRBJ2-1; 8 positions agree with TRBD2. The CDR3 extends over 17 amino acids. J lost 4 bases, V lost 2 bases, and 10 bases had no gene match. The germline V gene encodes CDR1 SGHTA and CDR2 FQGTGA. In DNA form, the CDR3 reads TGTGCCAGCAGCTTAGCGATCGGGGGGGCCGTTTACAATGAGCAGTTCTTC. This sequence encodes CASSLAIGGAVYNEQFF.

The CDR3 is CASSKPSGGRKIYNEQFF. The CDR3 DNA sequence: TGTGCCAGCAGCAAACCTAGCGGGGGGAGGAAAATTTACAATGAGCAGTTCTTC. The V and J genes are TRBV7-2 and TRBJ2-1, with TRBD2 matching 11 bases. CDR1 SGHTA and CDR2 FQGNSA come from the germline V gene. The CDR3 length is 18 residues. V lost 5 bases to trimming and J lost 4 bases; unmatched junction nucleotides: 13.

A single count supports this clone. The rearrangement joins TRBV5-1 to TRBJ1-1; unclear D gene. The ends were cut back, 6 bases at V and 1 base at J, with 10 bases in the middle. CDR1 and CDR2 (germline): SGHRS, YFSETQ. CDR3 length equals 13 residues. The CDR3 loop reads CASNPPPNTEAFF. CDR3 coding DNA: TGCGCCAGCAATCCTCCCCCGAACACTGAAGCTTTCTTT.

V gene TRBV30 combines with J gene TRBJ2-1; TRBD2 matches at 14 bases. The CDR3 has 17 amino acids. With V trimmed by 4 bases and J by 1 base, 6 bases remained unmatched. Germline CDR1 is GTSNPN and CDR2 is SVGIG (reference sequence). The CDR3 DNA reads TGTGCCTGGACGGGACTAGCGGGGGAAAGTTCCTACAATGAGCAGTTCTTC. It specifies CAWTGLAGESSYNEQFF.

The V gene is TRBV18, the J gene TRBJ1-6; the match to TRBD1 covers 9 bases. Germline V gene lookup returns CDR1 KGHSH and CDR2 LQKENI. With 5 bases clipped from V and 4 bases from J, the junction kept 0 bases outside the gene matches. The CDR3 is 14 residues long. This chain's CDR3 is CASSDRGYNSPLHF. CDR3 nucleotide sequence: TGTGCCAGCTCAGACAGGGGGTATAATTCACCCCTCCACTTT.

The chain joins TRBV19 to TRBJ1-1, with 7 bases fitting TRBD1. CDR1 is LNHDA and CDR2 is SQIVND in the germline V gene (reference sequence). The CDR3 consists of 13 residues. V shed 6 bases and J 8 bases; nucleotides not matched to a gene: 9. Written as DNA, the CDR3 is TGTGCCAGTAGGTCCGGGACAGTTATAGAAGCTTTCTTT. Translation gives CASRSGTVIEAFF.

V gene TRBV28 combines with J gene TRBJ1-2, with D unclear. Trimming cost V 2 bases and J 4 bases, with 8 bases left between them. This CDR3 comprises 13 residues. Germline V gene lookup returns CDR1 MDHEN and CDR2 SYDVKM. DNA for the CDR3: TGTGCCAGCAGTTTAAGCAGGCTCTATGGCTACACCTTC. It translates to CASSLSRLYGYTF.

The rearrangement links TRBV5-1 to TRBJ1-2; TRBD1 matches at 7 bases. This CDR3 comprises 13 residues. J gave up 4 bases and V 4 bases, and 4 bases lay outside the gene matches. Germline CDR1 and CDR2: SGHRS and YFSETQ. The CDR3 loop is CASSTRDSYGYTF. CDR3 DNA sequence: TGCGCCAGCAGCACCCGGGACAGCTATGGCTACACCTTC.

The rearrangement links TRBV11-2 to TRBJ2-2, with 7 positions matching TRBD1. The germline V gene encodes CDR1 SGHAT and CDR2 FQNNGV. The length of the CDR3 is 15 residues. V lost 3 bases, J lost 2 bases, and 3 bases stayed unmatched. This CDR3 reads CASSLTGINTGELFF. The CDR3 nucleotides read TGTGCCAGCAGCTTGACAGGGATAAACACCGGGGAGCTGTTTTTT.

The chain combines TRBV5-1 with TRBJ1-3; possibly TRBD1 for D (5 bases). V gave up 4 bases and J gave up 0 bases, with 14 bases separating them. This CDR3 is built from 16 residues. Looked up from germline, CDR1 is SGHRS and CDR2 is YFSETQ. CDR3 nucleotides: TGCGCCAGCAGCCCGGACACGGCCCGCTCTGGAAACACCATATATTTT. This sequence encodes CASSPDTARSGNTIYF.

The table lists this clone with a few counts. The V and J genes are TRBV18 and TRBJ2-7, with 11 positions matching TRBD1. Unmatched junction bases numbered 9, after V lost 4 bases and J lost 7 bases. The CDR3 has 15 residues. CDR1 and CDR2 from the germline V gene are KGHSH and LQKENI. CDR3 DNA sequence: TGTGCCAGCTCACTACCGGGACAGGGGGTAGGGGAGCAGTACTTC. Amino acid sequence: CASSLPGQGVGEQYF. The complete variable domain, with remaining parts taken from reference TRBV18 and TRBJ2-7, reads NAGVMQNPRHLVRRRGQEARLRCSPMKGHSHVYWYRQLPEEGLKFMVYLQKENIIDESGMPKERFSAEFPKEGPSILRIQQVVRGDSAAYFCASSLPGQGVGEQYFGPGTRLTVT.

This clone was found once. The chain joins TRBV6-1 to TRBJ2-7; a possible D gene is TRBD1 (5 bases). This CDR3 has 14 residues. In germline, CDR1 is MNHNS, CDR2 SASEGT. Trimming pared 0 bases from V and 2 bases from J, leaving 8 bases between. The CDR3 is CASSEAAGTYEQYF. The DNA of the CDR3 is TGTGCCAGCAGTGAAGCGGCAGGGACCTACGAGCAGTACTTC.

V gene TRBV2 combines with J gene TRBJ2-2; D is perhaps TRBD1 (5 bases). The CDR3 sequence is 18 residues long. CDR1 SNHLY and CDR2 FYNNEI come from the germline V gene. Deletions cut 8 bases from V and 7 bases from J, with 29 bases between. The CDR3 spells CASRRKLIAPGAIGELFF. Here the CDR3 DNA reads TGTGCCAGCCGACGTAAACTTATTGCCCCTGGGGCGATCGGGGAGCTGTTTTTT.

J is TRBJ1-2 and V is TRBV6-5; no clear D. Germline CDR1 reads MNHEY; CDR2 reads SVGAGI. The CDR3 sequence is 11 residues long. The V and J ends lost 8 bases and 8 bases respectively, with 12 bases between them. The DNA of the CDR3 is TGTGCCAGCTCTTTCCGCGAGGGCTACACCTTC. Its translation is CASSFREGYTF.

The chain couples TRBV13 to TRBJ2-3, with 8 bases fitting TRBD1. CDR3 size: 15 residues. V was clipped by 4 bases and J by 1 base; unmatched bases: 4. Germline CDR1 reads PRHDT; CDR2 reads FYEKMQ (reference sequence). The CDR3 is CASSWTGTRTDTQYF. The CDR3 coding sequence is TGTGCCAGCAGCTGGACAGGGACCCGCACAGATACGCAGTATTTT.

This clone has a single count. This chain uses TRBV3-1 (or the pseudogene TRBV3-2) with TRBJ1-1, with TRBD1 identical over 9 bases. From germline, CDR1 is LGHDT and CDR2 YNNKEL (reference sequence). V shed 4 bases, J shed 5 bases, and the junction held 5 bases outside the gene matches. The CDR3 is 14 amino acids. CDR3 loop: CASSPGQGRTEAFF. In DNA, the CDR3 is TGTGCCAGCAGCCCGGGACAGGGTAGGACTGAAGCTTTCTTT.

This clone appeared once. The CDR3 nucleotides are TGTGCCACCAGCAGAGATCCCGGGACACAATACGAGTCGAGCAATCAGCCCCAGCATTTT. This codes for CATSRDPGTQYESSNQPQHF. The V call is TRBV15, the J call TRBJ1-5; possible D gene TRBD1, 6 bases. V shed 0 bases and J shed 1 base, with 22 bases lying between them. CDR3 length: 20 amino acids. Per the germline V gene, CDR1 is LNHNV and CDR2 is YYDKDF (reference sequence).

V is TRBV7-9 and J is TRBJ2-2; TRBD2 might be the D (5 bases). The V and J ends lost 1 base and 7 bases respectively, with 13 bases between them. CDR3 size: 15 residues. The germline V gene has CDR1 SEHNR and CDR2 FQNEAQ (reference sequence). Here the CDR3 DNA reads TGTGCCAGCAGCTTAGGCCTGAGGGTCGGCGGGGAGCTGTTTTTT. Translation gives CASSLGLRVGGELFF. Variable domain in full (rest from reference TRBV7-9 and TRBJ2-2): DTGVSQNPRHKITKRGQNVTFRCDPISEHNRLYWYRQTLGQGPEFLTYFQNEAQLEKSRLLSDRFSAERPKGSFSTLEIQRTEQGDSAMYLCASSLGLRVGGELFFGEGSRLTVL.

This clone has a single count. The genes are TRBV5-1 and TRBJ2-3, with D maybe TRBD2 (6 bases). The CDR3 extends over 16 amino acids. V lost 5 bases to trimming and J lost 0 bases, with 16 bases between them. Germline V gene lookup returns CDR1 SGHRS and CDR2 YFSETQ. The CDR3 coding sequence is TGCGCCAGCAGGATTCTCGACGGGGGAAGCACAGATACGCAGTATTTT. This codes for CASRILDGGSTDTQYF.

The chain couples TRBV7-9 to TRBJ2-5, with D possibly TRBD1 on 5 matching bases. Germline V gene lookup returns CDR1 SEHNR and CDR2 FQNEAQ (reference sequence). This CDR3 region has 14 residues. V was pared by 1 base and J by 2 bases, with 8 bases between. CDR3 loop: CASSLVGAQETQYF. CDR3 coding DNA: TGTGCCAGCAGCTTAGTTGGGGCGCAAGAGACCCAGTACTTC.

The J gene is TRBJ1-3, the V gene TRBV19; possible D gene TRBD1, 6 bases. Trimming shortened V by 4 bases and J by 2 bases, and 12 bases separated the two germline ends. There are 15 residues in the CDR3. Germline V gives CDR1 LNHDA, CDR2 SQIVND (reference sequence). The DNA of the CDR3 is TGTGCCAGTAGTACGAACAGGGACCCTGGAAACACCATATATTTT. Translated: CASSTNRDPGNTIYF.

The CDR3 region is CASSPLQIYSNQPQHF. CDR3 sequence (DNA): TGTGCCAGCAGTCCCTTACAGATCTATAGCAATCAGCCCCAGCATTTT. The chain combines TRBV27 with TRBJ1-5, with no clear D. This CDR3 comprises 16 residues. The V end was cut by 5 bases, the J end by 0 bases, with 14 bases between. The V gene's germline CDR1 is MNHEY and CDR2 SMNVEV (reference sequence).

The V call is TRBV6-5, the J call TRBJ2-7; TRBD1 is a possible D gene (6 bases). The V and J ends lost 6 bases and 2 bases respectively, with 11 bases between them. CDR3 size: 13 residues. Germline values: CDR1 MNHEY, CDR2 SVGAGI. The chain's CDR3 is CASSIHRAYEQYF. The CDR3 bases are TGTGCCAGCAGCATACACAGGGCCTACGAGCAGTACTTC.

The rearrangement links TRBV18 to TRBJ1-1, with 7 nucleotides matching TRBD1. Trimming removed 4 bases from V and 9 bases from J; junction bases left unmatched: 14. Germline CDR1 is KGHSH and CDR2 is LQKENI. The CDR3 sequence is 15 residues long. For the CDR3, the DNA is TGTGCCAGCTCACAACAAACCGGGACAGTAATTCAAGCTTTCTTT. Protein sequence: CASSQQTGTVIQAFF.